The 27 T cell receptor beta chains in this list originate from one sample, sequenced in a study of T cells after yellow fever vaccination. TCRdb fed the 5' RACE reads into MiXCR, producing one record per CDR3 protein. The data contain 610,000 or so distinct CDR3 sequences, roughly an eighth of them singletons. The input for sequencing was PBMCs, taken on the day of the yellow fever booster vaccination. The receptors here all came from a man aged 25 to 40 who received the YFV17D yellow fever vaccine.

On this clonotype: Germline and junction disagree at one end, which may indicate a read error. The chain links TRBV29-1 to TRBJ2-3, with TRBD2 matching 10 bases. The germline CDR1 and CDR2 sequences are SQVTM and ANQGSEA. There are 15 residues in the CDR3. In DNA form, the CDR3 reads TGCAGCGTTGGACGGACTAGCGGAGCCACAGATACGCTGTATTTT. Protein: CSVGRTSGATDTLYF.

This clonotype was recorded at least ten times. The rearrangement links TRBV6-1 to TRBJ2-3, with D perhaps TRBD1 (6 bases). Trimming pared 6 bases from V and 2 bases from J, leaving 27 bases between. CDR1 is MNHNS, CDR2 SASEGT, per germline. The CDR3 covers 19 residues. In DNA, the CDR3 is TGTGCCAGCAGGTCATACACCCCCAGCCAGGGGATGAACACAGATACGCAGTATTTT. Protein product: CASRSYTPSQGMNTDTQYF.

This clonotype was counted only a few times. CDR3 amino acids: CASSLVAPPTDEQYF. DNA for the CDR3: TGTGCCAGCAGCTTAGTAGCGCCTCCTACGGACGAGCAGTACTTC. The rearrangement uses TRBV11-2 and TRBJ2-7, with D tentatively TRBD2 (5 bases). The germline CDR1 and CDR2 sequences are SGHAT and FQNNGV. The CDR3 spans 15 residues. Trimming took off 1 base at V and 5 bases at J, with 15 bases between the two ends.

This clonotype was detected a few times. This chain uses TRBV29-1 with TRBJ2-5; 8 bases agree with TRBD1. Germline V lookup: CDR1 SQVTM, CDR2 ANQGSEA. J gave up 4 bases and V 5 bases, and 0 bases lay outside the gene matches. The CDR3 runs 11 residues. Here the CDR3 DNA reads TGCAGCGTTACAGGGGGAGAGACCCAGTACTTC. This translates into CSVTGGETQYF.

This chain links TRBV30 with TRBJ1-6; D gene unclear. CDR1 GTSNPN and CDR2 SVGIG come from the germline V gene (reference sequence). The length of the CDR3 is 12 residues. Trimming stripped 3 bases from V and 10 bases from J, with 10 bases between. This chain's CDR3 is CAWRRDYSPLHF. The CDR3 DNA follows: TGTGCCTGGAGGAGGGATTACTCACCCCTCCACTTT.

This clonotype was seen a few times. The chain employs TRBV6-5 and TRBJ2-7; a weak D match, TRBD1 (5 bases). Between the trimmed V and J ends, which lost 2 bases and 0 bases, there was a span of 8 bases. This CDR3 is 14 amino acids long. Looked up from germline, CDR1 is MNHEY and CDR2 is SVGAGI. The CDR3 protein is CASSYMQGSYEQYF. In DNA, the CDR3 is TGTGCCAGCAGTTACATGCAGGGCTCCTACGAGCAGTACTTC.

This clonotype came up a few times. J is TRBJ2-5 and V is TRBV6-2 or TRBV6-3; D may be TRBD2 (6 bases). V was cut by 2 bases and J by 4 bases, with 17 bases left in between. CDR1 and CDR2 (germline): MNHEY, SVGEGT. CDR3 size: 16 residues. Here the CDR3 reads CASSYASSDLRETQYF. CDR3 DNA sequence: TGTGCCAGCAGTTACGCCTCTAGCGACCTGCGAGAGACCCAGTACTTC.

This clonotype came up many times. The chain has TRBV7-2 and TRBJ2-1; D is unresolved. Trimming left V 2 bases short and J 10 bases short, with 12 bases between. The CDR3 runs 13 residues. Germline V CDR1 and CDR2: SGHTA, FQGNSA. CDR3 loop: CASSLQGPKEQFF. The CDR3 DNA sequence: TGTGCCAGCAGCTTACAAGGCCCTAAGGAGCAGTTCTTC.

This chain links TRBV11-1 with TRBJ2-1, with 16 bases fitting TRBD2. CDR1 SGHAT and CDR2 FQDESV come from the germline V gene (reference sequence). V was clipped by 2 bases and J by 7 bases; unmatched bases: 8. The CDR3 consists of 18 residues. CDR3 amino acids: CASSLKGLAGGPKNEQFF. DNA for the CDR3: TGTGCCAGCAGCTTAAAGGGACTAGCGGGAGGGCCGAAGAATGAGCAGTTCTTC.

The chain links TRBV12-3 or TRBV12-4 to TRBJ2-7, with 8 bases lining up with TRBD1. J lost 5 bases, V lost 6 bases, and 9 bases had no gene match. The length of the CDR3 is 14 residues. In nucleotides, the CDR3 is TGTGCCAGCAGGACCCAGGGGGCTAGGGACGAGCAGTACTTC. This translates into CASRTQGARDEQYF.

This chain joins TRBV5-1 and TRBJ1-2; 8 bases agree with TRBD1. Germline assignment: CDR1 SGHRS and CDR2 YFSETQ. With V trimmed by 0 bases and J by 8 bases, 6 bases remained unmatched. The CDR3 contains 14 residues. The CDR3 here is CASSLAWTGIGYTF. The DNA for the CDR3 is TGCGCCAGCAGCTTGGCCTGGACAGGGATCGGCTACACCTTC.

CDR3 protein: CASSIGGTSGTDTQYF. CDR3 DNA sequence: TGTGCCAGTAGTATAGGGGGGACTAGCGGCACAGATACGCAGTATTTT. V gene TRBV19 combines with J gene TRBJ2-3, with 10 bases aligning to TRBD2. V lost 1 base, J lost 1 base, and 2 bases stayed unmatched. The CDR3 is made up of 16 amino acids. CDR1 and CDR2 (germline): LNHDA, SQIVND (reference sequence).

This clonotype showed up just a few times. The chain uses TRBV27 and TRBJ1-2, with D hard to call. Germline-derived CDR1 and CDR2 are MNHEY and SMNVEV (reference sequence). There are 14 residues in the CDR3. V lost 0 bases and J 2 bases, leaving 7 bases between the germline ends. DNA for the CDR3: TGTGCCAGCAGTTTATCCTCAATGAACTATGGCTACACCTTC. This sequence encodes CASSLSSMNYGYTF.

There are many counts of this clonotype. CDR3 coding DNA: TGCAGTGCTAGAGATGAGGCAGGACAAAACTACGAGCAGTACTTC. The encoded protein is CSARDEAGQNYEQYF. This sequence joins TRBV20-1 and TRBJ2-7; possibly TRBD1 for D (5 bases). The ends were cut back, 0 bases at V and 3 bases at J, with 15 bases in the middle. CDR1 and CDR2 (germline): DFQATT, SNEGSKA (reference sequence). This CDR3 has 15 amino acids.

This clonotype was seen a few times. The chain links TRBV28 to TRBJ1-1, with no clear D. This CDR3 comprises 17 residues. V lost 4 bases to trimming and J lost 0 bases, with 18 bases between them. Germline loops: CDR1 MDHEN, CDR2 SYDVKM. Written as DNA, the CDR3 is TGTGCCAGCAGTTCCCCGCCGGGCAGAAAAATGAACACTGAAGCTTTCTTT. This sequence encodes CASSSPPGRKMNTEAFF.

CDR3 bases: TGTGCCAGCAGCCCACGGGGACTAGCGGAATCCTACGAGCAGTACTTC. Amino acid sequence: CASSPRGLAESYEQYF. The chain links TRBV7-9 to TRBJ2-7; TRBD2 aligns across 11 bases. V was pared by 5 bases and J by 1 base, with 7 bases of the junction left unmatched. CDR1 is SEHNR and CDR2 is FQNEAQ in the germline V gene (reference sequence). The CDR3 is 16 residues long.

This chain joins TRBV20-1 and TRBJ2-7; TRBD2 aligns across 11 bases. The CDR3 sequence is 15 residues long. J gave up 3 bases and V 4 bases, and 8 bases lay outside the gene matches. CDR1 and CDR2 (germline): DFQATT, SNEGSKA (reference sequence). The CDR3 DNA follows: TGCAGTGCTAACCCCGCGACTAGCGGGAACTACGAGCAGTACTTC. Residues: CSANPATSGNYEQYF.

This clonotype was seen ten or more times. The chain links TRBV6-2 or TRBV6-3 to TRBJ1-5, with a tentative D call TRBD1 (5 bases). Trimming cost V 6 bases and J 5 bases, with 14 bases left between them. The CDR3 runs to 14 residues. Germline lookup yields CDR1 MNHEY and CDR2 SVGEGT. The CDR3 coding sequence is TGTGCCAGCAGGGGATCTGGGGGTTATCAGCCCCAGCATTTT. Amino acids: CASRGSGGYQPQHF.

The V call is TRBV7-6, the J call TRBJ2-7; 7 positions agree with TRBD1. The trim removed 6 bases at V and 6 bases at J, leaving 8 bases unmatched. The germline V gene has CDR1 SGHVS and CDR2 FNYEAQ. The CDR3 runs 13 residues. The CDR3 reads CASSSTGIVEQYF. The DNA for the CDR3 is TGTGCCAGCAGTTCGACAGGGATCGTCGAGCAGTACTTC.

This clonotype was seen a few times. The genes are TRBV19 and TRBJ1-5; D is ambiguous. Germline values: CDR1 LNHDA, CDR2 SQIVND (reference sequence). Trimming shortened V by 4 bases and J by 0 bases, and 10 bases separated the two germline ends. The CDR3 extends over 15 amino acids. The CDR3 region has the DNA TGTGCCAGTAGTAGGTCTGGGAGTAGCAATCAGCCCCAGCATTTT. Protein product: CASSRSGSSNQPQHF.

The V and J genes are TRBV3-1 and TRBJ1-3; no clear D gene. V shed 1 base and J shed 0 bases, with 7 bases lying between them. The CDR3 extends over 15 amino acids. From germline, CDR1 is LGHDT and CDR2 YNNKEL (reference sequence). CDR3 protein: CASSQARISGNTIYF. CDR3 coding DNA: TGTGCCAGCAGCCAAGCCAGGATCTCTGGAAACACCATATATTTT.

The V gene is TRBV18, the J gene TRBJ1-4; D possibly corresponds to TRBD1 (6 bases). Germline CDR1 KGHSH, CDR2 LQKENI. This CDR3 has 15 amino acids. The germline V and J ends were trimmed by 3 bases and 3 bases, with 11 bases remaining between them. The chain's CDR3 is CASSPPGGSNEKLFF. CDR3 bases: TGTGCCAGCTCACCTCCGGGGGGCTCTAATGAAAAACTGTTTTTT.

The chain couples TRBV5-1 to TRBJ2-3; 8 bases match TRBD2. The CDR3 is 14 residues long. Germline CDR1 reads SGHRS; CDR2 reads YFSETQ. J gave up 5 bases and V 2 bases, and 4 bases lay outside the gene matches. The CDR3 DNA is TGCGCCAGCAGCTTCGGGGGGGCCGAAGATACGCAGTATTTT. It yields the protein CASSFGGAEDTQYF.

The chain employs TRBV5-6 and TRBJ2-7; TRBD2 matches at 8 bases. Per germline, CDR1 SGHDT and CDR2 YYEEEE. The junction had 6 bases not matched to a gene; V was cut back by 4 bases and J by 3 bases. The CDR3 is 14 amino acids. The CDR3 region has the DNA TGTGCCAGCAGCATAGGGACTAGAATCTACGAGCAGTACTTC. It codes for CASSIGTRIYEQYF.

This clonotype was counted a few times. The rearrangement uses TRBV5-5 and TRBJ2-7, with a weak D call TRBD2 (6 bases). The CDR3 has 14 residues. V gave up 5 bases and J gave up 3 bases, with 15 bases separating them. Germline CDR1 reads SGHKS; CDR2 reads YYEKEE (reference sequence). The CDR3 here is CASRREVPLYEQYF. DNA of the CDR3: TGTGCCAGCAGGAGGGAGGTCCCCCTCTACGAGCAGTACTTC. Using reference TRBV5-5 and TRBJ2-7 for the parts outside the CDR3, the full variable domain is DAGVTQSPTHLIKTRGQQVTLRCSPISGHKSVSWYQQVLGQGPQFIFQYYEKEERGRGNFPDRFSARQFPNYSSELNVNALLLGDSALYLCASRREVPLYEQYFGPGTRLTVT.

J is TRBJ2-1 and V is TRBV3-1; D unclear. V was trimmed by 8 bases and J by 9 bases, leaving 17 bases between them. The V gene's germline CDR1 is LGHDT and CDR2 YNNKEL (reference sequence). This CDR3 comprises 13 residues. Here the CDR3 reads CASLSNGGVEQFF. CDR3 DNA: TGTGCCAGCCTAAGCAACGGTGGCGTTGAGCAGTTCTTC.

Only a few counts were recorded for this clonotype. The CDR3 loop is CASRSGGATRTDTQYF. CDR3 nucleotide sequence: TGTGCCAGCAGAAGCGGCGGGGCTACCCGCACAGATACGCAGTATTTT. This chain connects TRBV6-2 or TRBV6-3 to TRBJ2-3; maybe TRBD2 (6 bases). CDR1 MNHEY and CDR2 SVGEGT come from the germline V gene. CDR3 length equals 16 residues. V dropped 6 bases and J dropped 1 base, with 17 bases sitting between them.